The 18 T cell receptor beta chains in this list originate from one sample, sequenced in a study of T cells after posttransplantation cyclophosphamide. Measured with immunoSEQ multiplex PCR; TCRdb has only the in-frame clones, and not every one. Sampling found about 39,000 clones, none seen once. The sample consisted of PBMCs. These TCRs come from a woman aged 45-60 years in good health and a related stem cell transplant donor.

In this sample, this clone turned up many times. The V gene is TRBV10-3, the J gene TRBJ1-3; TRBD1 aligns across 8 bases. The CDR3 consists of 18 residues. Germline V gene sequence: CDR1 ENHRY, CDR2 SYGVKD. With V trimmed by 3 bases and J by 7 bases, 17 bases remained unmatched. The CDR3 reads CAISEVDREAFSWNTIYF. The CDR3 nucleotides are TGTGCCATCAGTGAAGTGGACAGGGAGGCGTTCTCTTGGAACACCATATATTTT.

This clone turned up a few times. A read error may explain this, as a much larger clone is one base away. J is TRBJ1-2 and V is TRBV2; D gene ambiguous. Germline values: CDR1 SNHLY, CDR2 FYNNEI. The length of the CDR3 is 13 residues. The germline V and J ends were trimmed by 5 bases and 3 bases, with 10 bases remaining between them. The CDR3: CASSPLQDYGYTF. Written as DNA, the CDR3 is TGTGCCAGCAGTCCACTGCAGGACTATGGCTACACCTTC.

Many counts were recorded for this clone. The J gene is TRBJ2-1, the V gene TRBV7-6; 10 bases are a match to TRBD1. CDR1 is SGHVS and CDR2 is FNYEAQ in the germline V gene. V gave up 5 bases and J gave up 4 bases; unmatched junction bases: 11. This CDR3 is built from 17 residues. CDR3 nucleotides: TGTGCCAGCAGCCCCGCACCCCCGGGACAGGGGTACAATGAGCAGTTCTTC. Translation gives CASSPAPPGQGYNEQFF.

This clone was recorded many times. This sequence joins TRBV19 and TRBJ1-1, with 8 bases fitting TRBD1. The J segment lost 3 bases and the V segment lost 6 bases, leaving 9 bases of the junction unmatched. The CDR3 covers 15 residues. CDR1 LNHDA and CDR2 SQIVND come from the germline V gene (reference sequence). For the CDR3, the DNA is TGTGCCAGTAGCGCTGCCGGGACAGGTTACACTGAAGCTTTCTTT. It specifies CASSAAGTGYTEAFF.

This clone showed up many times. This rearrangement joins TRBV7-3 to TRBJ1-1; no clear D gene. The CDR3 has 14 amino acids. V dropped 6 bases and J dropped 7 bases, with 18 bases sitting between them. Germline-derived CDR1 and CDR2 are SGHTA and FQGTGA. This CDR3 is CASSPDSQKGEAFF. The CDR3 DNA is TGTGCCAGCAGTCCAGACTCCCAGAAAGGTGAAGCTTTCTTT.

There are many counts of this clone. This sequence joins TRBV9 and TRBJ2-2; TRBD2 matches 8 bases. Per germline, CDR1 SGDLS and CDR2 YYNGEE. The CDR3 is made up of 14 amino acids. V lost 6 bases to trimming and J lost 3 bases; unmatched junction nucleotides: 4. Here the CDR3 reads CASTRGGHTGELFF. CDR3 nucleotides: TGTGCCAGCACCCGCGGGGGGCACACCGGGGAGCTGTTTTTT.

This clone has a count of ten or more. J is TRBJ1-1 and V is TRBV7-9; weak D call: TRBD1 (5 bases). The CDR3 has 15 residues. Trimming removed 0 bases from V and 0 bases from J, with 8 bases in between. CDR1 and CDR2 (germline): SEHNR, FQNEAQ (reference sequence). For the CDR3, the DNA is TGTGCCAGCAGCTTAGCCGGGGGTCTGAACACTGAAGCTTTCTTT. Translated: CASSLAGGLNTEAFF.

This clone was observed at least ten times. This sequence joins TRBV2 and TRBJ2-7, with 8 bases fitting TRBD2. The trim removed 6 bases at V and 0 bases at J, leaving 4 bases unmatched. Germline V gives CDR1 SNHLY, CDR2 FYNNEI. The CDR3 covers 14 residues. The CDR3 here is CASRIAGPSYEQYF. The CDR3 DNA is TGTGCCAGCAGGATAGCGGGGCCCTCCTACGAGCAGTACTTC.

Ten or more counts support this clone. The chain is built from TRBV27 and TRBJ2-7; D might be TRBD1 (5 bases). This CDR3 is built from 14 residues. Germline V gene sequence: CDR1 MNHEY, CDR2 SMNVEV (reference sequence). V dropped 3 bases and J dropped 5 bases, with 14 bases sitting between them. Written as DNA, the CDR3 is TGTGCCAGCAGTTTTGTAGGGGTTCTGAACGAGCAGTACTTC. Amino acid sequence: CASSFVGVLNEQYF.

This clone was observed at least ten times. The chain has TRBV28 and TRBJ1-5; possibly TRBD1 for D (6 bases). The V gene's germline CDR1 is MDHEN and CDR2 SYDVKM. The CDR3 is 16 amino acids. V lost 6 bases, J lost 0 bases, and 15 bases lay in between. The chain's CDR3 is CASRGPGHPSNQPQHF. In nucleotides, the CDR3 is TGTGCCAGCAGGGGTCCGGGACACCCTAGCAATCAGCCCCAGCATTTT.

This clone was observed many times. The rearrangement uses TRBV19 and TRBJ1-1, with D hard to call. Trimming removed 4 bases from V and 2 bases from J, with 14 bases in between. CDR3 length: 15 residues. Germline CDR1 LNHDA, CDR2 SQIVND (reference sequence). CDR3: CASSKRSGFNTEAFF. CDR3 DNA sequence: TGTGCCAGTAGTAAGCGGAGTGGGTTTAACACTGAAGCTTTCTTT.

In its sample, this clone was seen many times. The chain employs TRBV7-9 and TRBJ2-7; 7 bases agree with TRBD1. This CDR3 has 13 residues. Germline V gene lookup returns CDR1 SEHNR and CDR2 FQNEAQ (reference sequence). V shed 4 bases and J 1 base; nucleotides not matched to a gene: 1. CDR3 loop: CASSSTGSYEQYF. DNA of the CDR3: TGTGCCAGCAGCTCGACAGGGTCCTACGAGCAGTACTTC.

This clone was counted ten times or more. This rearrangement joins TRBV28 to TRBJ2-7; 12 bases map to TRBD2. The V gene end was trimmed by 6 bases and the J gene end by 1 base; junction bases not matched to a gene: 4. Germline V gives CDR1 MDHEN, CDR2 SYDVKM. The CDR3 length is 15 residues. The CDR3 reads CASSLTSGGSYEQYF. CDR3 nucleotides: TGTGCCAGCAGCCTGACTAGCGGGGGTTCCTACGAGCAGTACTTC.

This clone was recorded many times. The gene calls are TRBV5-1 and TRBJ2-1, with 8 bases that match TRBD1. The ends lost 2 bases at V and 9 bases at J; junction bases unmatched: 13. Germline V lookup: CDR1 SGHRS, CDR2 YFSETQ. The CDR3 extends over 16 amino acids. The CDR3 DNA follows: TGCGCCAGCAGCTTACTAAAGAGGCAGGGGGCAAGTGAGCAGTTCTTC. The encoded protein is CASSLLKRQGASEQFF.

This clone was detected ten times or more. V is TRBV9 and J is TRBJ1-2; 9 bases are a match to TRBD1. V was pared by 2 bases and J by 6 bases, with 8 bases of the junction left unmatched. Germline V gene lookup returns CDR1 SGDLS and CDR2 YYNGEE. The CDR3 loop spans 15 amino acids. DNA of the CDR3: TGTGCCAGCAGCGTGCGACAGGGGGGCATGGATGGCTACACCTTC. Amino acid sequence: CASSVRQGGMDGYTF.

V gene TRBV7-8 combines with J gene TRBJ2-1, with D possibly TRBD2 on 6 matching bases. The CDR3 loop spans 16 amino acids. V gave up 0 bases and J gave up 0 bases, with 9 bases separating them. Germline V CDR1 and CDR2: SGHVS, FQNEAQ. The CDR3 sequence is CASSLAGGTSYNEQFF. Here the CDR3 DNA reads TGTGCCAGCAGCTTAGCGGGGGGAACCTCCTACAATGAGCAGTTCTTC. Variable domain in full (rest from reference TRBV7-8 and TRBJ2-1): GAGVSQSPRYKVAKRGQDVALRCDPISGHVSLFWYQQALGQGPEFLTYFQNEAQLDKSGLPSDRFFAERPEGSVSTLKIQRTQQEDSAVYLCASSLAGGTSYNEQFFGPGTRLTVL.

The sample holds many counts of this clone. The rearrangement uses TRBV9 and TRBJ2-2; 7 bases map to TRBD1. This CDR3 comprises 15 residues. CDR1 is SGDLS and CDR2 is YYNGEE in the germline V gene. V dropped 2 bases and J dropped 2; count of bases not matched to a gene: 3. The DNA for the CDR3 is TGTGCCAGCAGCGTCGGGACAGCTAACACCGGGGAGCTGTTTTTT. Translating it yields CASSVGTANTGELFF.

This clone showed up just a few times. V is TRBV29-1 and J is TRBJ1-3; D not resolved. Germline CDR1 reads SQVTM; CDR2 reads ANQGSEA. V lost 4 bases and J lost 4, with 5 bases in between. The CDR3 consists of 11 residues. The CDR3: CSVARGNTIYF. In DNA, the CDR3 is TGCAGCGTTGCTCGGGGAAACACCATATATTTT.